This TCR beta chain was recorded in a study of monozygotic twins with inflammatory bowel disease. TCRdb re-called the 5' RACE reads and shows each CDR3 protein once, DNA omitted. Here the sample table reports approximately 400,000 distinct CDR3 sequences. Concerning this clonotype itself: Its antigen is still unknown.

The CDR3 extends over 18 amino acids. CDR1 and CDR2 from the germline V gene are SNHLY and FYNNEI. Study-level results: Researchers were unable to tell different T cell subtypes apart.

This TCR came from a human donor with ulcerative colitis or Crohn's disease, or a healthy co-twin of an affected twin (not recorded which). The sample consisted of blood. V and J are TRBV2 and TRBJ1-5. Here the CDR3 reads CASRGTPSTSYSNQPQHF.